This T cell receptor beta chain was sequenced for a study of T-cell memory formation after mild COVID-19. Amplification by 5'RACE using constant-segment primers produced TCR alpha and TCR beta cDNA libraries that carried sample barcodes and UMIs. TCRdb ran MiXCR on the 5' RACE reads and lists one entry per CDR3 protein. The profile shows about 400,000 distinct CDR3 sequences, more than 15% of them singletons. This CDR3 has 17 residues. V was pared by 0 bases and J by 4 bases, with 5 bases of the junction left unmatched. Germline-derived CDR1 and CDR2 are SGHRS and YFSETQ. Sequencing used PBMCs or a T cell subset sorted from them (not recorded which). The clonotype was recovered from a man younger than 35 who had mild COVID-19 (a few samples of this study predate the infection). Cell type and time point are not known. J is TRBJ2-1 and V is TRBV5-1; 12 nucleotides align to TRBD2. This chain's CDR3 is CASSLVLAGGPYNEQFF. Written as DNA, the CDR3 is TGCGCCAGCAGCTTGGTGCTAGCGGGGGGGCCATACAATGAGCAGTTCTTC.